One and the same sample provided the 23 T cell receptor beta chains below, sequenced in a study of T cell responses to AZD1222 COVID-19 vaccine. Assay: immunoSEQ multiplex PCR; the TCRdb copy retains only in-frame clones and omits some. The table lists roughly 120,000 clones, around 92% of them singletons. Sequencing was performed on peripheral blood, taken on day 0 of AZD1222 vaccination. The receptors come from an adult in good health.

The chain is built from TRBV30 and TRBJ1-2; D is possibly TRBD1 (6 bases). CDR1 and CDR2 (germline): GTSNPN, SVGIG (reference sequence). V dropped 4 bases and J dropped 8 bases, with 17 bases sitting between them. The CDR3 covers 13 residues. In DNA form, the CDR3 reads TGTGCCTGGATCGACAAGGGGGTGAGAGGCTACACCTTC. This translates into CAWIDKGVRGYTF.

The rearrangement uses TRBV23-1 and TRBJ1-6; possible D gene TRBD1, 5 bases. TRBV23-1 is sorted into the ORF group, with uncertain function. The CDR3 sequence is 16 residues long. Trimming left V 8 bases short and J 7 bases short, with 21 bases between. The CDR3 is CASGGVLGTDNSPLHF. CDR3 DNA sequence: TGCGCCAGCGGGGGGGTCCTCGGGACGGACAATTCACCCCTCCACTTT.

The CDR3 DNA reads TGCGCCAGCAGTGAACTCAGGGGAAACTATGGCTACACCTTC. This gives the protein CASSELRGNYGYTF. This rearrangement joins TRBV10-2 to TRBJ1-2; tentative D call: TRBD1 (6 bases). Germline V gene lookup returns CDR1 WSHSY and CDR2 SAAADI. The V end lost 3 bases, the J end lost 2 bases, and 10 bases lay between the germline ends. This CDR3 is 14 amino acids long.

This clone was recorded a few times. The chain links TRBV3-1 (or the pseudogene TRBV3-2) to TRBJ2-7; no clear D gene. Per germline, CDR1 LGHDT and CDR2 YNNKEL (reference sequence). The length of the CDR3 is 12 residues. V lost 0 bases, J lost 1 base, and 1 base lay in between. The CDR3 DNA is TGTGCCAGCAGCCAAGAGTCCTACGAGCAGTACTTC. It codes for CASSQESYEQYF.

V usage is TRBV6-5 and J usage is TRBJ1-5; no firm D call. Germline V gene data show CDR1 as MNHEY and CDR2 as SVGAGI. The CDR3 runs 14 residues. V was cut by 5 bases and J by 0 bases, with 8 bases left in between. CDR3 nucleotides: TGTGCCAGCAGTCAACAACTTAGCAATCAGCCCCAGCATTTT. It specifies CASSQQLSNQPQHF.

The V and J genes are TRBV9 and TRBJ2-2, with D possibly TRBD2 on 6 matching bases. Trimming pared 0 bases from V and 0 bases from J, leaving 9 bases between. Germline V gene data show CDR1 as SGDLS and CDR2 as YYNGEE. This CDR3 is built from 16 residues. CDR3 nucleotides: TGTGCCAGCAGCGTAGAAGCGGGCCCGAACACCGGGGAGCTGTTTTTT. Its translation is CASSVEAGPNTGELFF.

The rearrangement uses TRBV7-6 and TRBJ1-1; tentatively, D is TRBD1 (5 bases). The CDR3 has 14 amino acids. Germline lookup yields CDR1 SGHVS and CDR2 FNYEAQ. Trimming took 5 bases from V and 1 from J, leaving 11 bases between them. This CDR3 reads CASSPGPANTEAFF. CDR3 DNA sequence: TGTGCCAGCAGCCCGGGACCCGCGAACACTGAAGCTTTCTTT.

The gene calls are TRBV24-1 and TRBJ2-2; TRBD1 or TRBD2 may be the D gene (5 bases each). V shed 9 bases and J shed 0 bases, with 16 bases lying between them. The CDR3 has 16 residues. Germline CDR1 and CDR2: KGHDR and SFDVKD. CDR3 loop: CATGMPGAANTGELFF. CDR3 sequence (DNA): TGTGCCACCGGAATGCCCGGGGCAGCGAACACCGGGGAGCTGTTTTTT.

The chain employs TRBV6-5 and TRBJ2-7; maybe TRBD2 (6 bases). The CDR3 is made up of 11 amino acids. Germline CDR1 and CDR2: MNHEY and SVGAGI. Trimming removed 6 bases from V and 3 bases from J, with 6 bases in between. The CDR3 DNA reads TGTGCCAGCAGGGGGGGCTACGAGCAGTACTTC. Its protein is CASRGGYEQYF.

J is TRBJ1-1 and V is TRBV6-5; no reliable D call. This CDR3 spans 14 amino acids. The V and J ends lost 0 bases and 5 bases respectively, with 10 bases between them. CDR1 MNHEY and CDR2 SVGAGI come from the germline V gene. The CDR3 sequence: CASSYSRGGTEAFF. CDR3 coding DNA: TGTGCCAGCAGTTACTCGCGGGGAGGGACTGAAGCTTTCTTT.

The V call is TRBV9, the J call TRBJ1-1; D may be TRBD1 (5 bases). The CDR3 covers 14 residues. The V end lost 4 bases, the J end lost 4 bases, and 14 bases lay between the germline ends. From germline, CDR1 is SGDLS and CDR2 YYNGEE. The CDR3 reads CASSTQGDGTEAFF. The CDR3 bases are TGTGCCAGCAGCACCCAGGGCGACGGCACTGAAGCTTTCTTT.

The chain joins TRBV28 to TRBJ1-2, with 7 bases matching TRBD1. The germline CDR1 and CDR2 sequences are MDHEN and SYDVKM. The CDR3 is 13 residues long. The junction had 9 bases not matched to a gene; V was cut back by 6 bases and J by 8 bases. The CDR3 DNA reads as TGTGCCAGCAGATTCACGACAGGGACCGGCTACACCTTC. Translating gives CASRFTTGTGYTF.

This clone was found once. The rearrangement joins TRBV28 to TRBJ1-4; TRBD1 agrees at 7 bases. V lost 7 bases to trimming and J lost 7 bases; unmatched junction nucleotides: 15. CDR3 size: 16 residues. Germline CDR1 reads MDHEN; CDR2 reads SYDVKM. CDR3 bases: TGTGCCAGCACCCCGCCCCGACAGGGAAGTAGTGAAAAACTGTTTTTT. This gives the protein CASTPPRQGSSEKLFF.

The genes are TRBV13 and TRBJ1-5; unclear D gene. Germline V lookup: CDR1 PRHDT, CDR2 FYEKMQ (reference sequence). The CDR3 consists of 12 residues. Trimming pared 6 bases from V and 6 bases from J, leaving 9 bases between. CDR3 protein: CASSHMGQPQHF. CDR3 DNA sequence: TGTGCCAGCAGTCACATGGGTCAGCCCCAGCATTTT. Variable domain in full (rest from reference TRBV13 and TRBJ1-5): AAGVIQSPRHLIKEKRETATLKCYPIPRHDTVYWYQQGPGQDPQFLISFYEKMQSDKGSIPDRFSAQQFSDYHSELNMSSLELGDSALYFCASSHMGQPQHFGDGTRLSIL.

The chain combines TRBV7-9 with TRBJ1-1; 10 bases align to TRBD1. Per germline, CDR1 SEHNR and CDR2 FQNEAQ (reference sequence). The CDR3 covers 15 residues. V lost 2 bases, J lost 3 bases, and 3 bases stayed unmatched. CDR3 protein: CASSLPGTGDTEAFF. The CDR3 DNA reads TGTGCCAGCAGCTTACCCGGGACAGGGGACACTGAAGCTTTCTTT.

This clone was observed once. The chain combines TRBV4-1 with TRBJ1-2; the D is unclear. CDR1 is MGHRA and CDR2 is YSYEKL in the germline V gene. CDR3 length: 13 amino acids. V was pared by 0 bases and J by 7 bases, with 9 bases between. Here the CDR3 reads CASSQDRGGGYTF. CDR3 in DNA: TGCGCCAGCAGCCAAGATCGGGGAGGTGGCTACACCTTC.

The V and J genes are TRBV29-1 and TRBJ2-5; possibly TRBD1 for D (5 bases). Trimming stripped 8 bases from V and 4 bases from J, with 23 bases between. The length of the CDR3 is 15 residues. Germline V gives CDR1 SQVTM, CDR2 ANQGSEA. The CDR3 region is CSIKPRAGWGETQYF. The DNA of the CDR3 is TGCAGCATAAAACCCAGGGCAGGTTGGGGAGAGACCCAGTACTTC. The full variable domain, with the rest looked up from reference TRBV29-1 and TRBJ2-5, is SAVISQKPSRDICQRGTSLTIQCQVDSQVTMMFWYRQQPGQSLTLIATANQGSEATYESGFVIDKFPISRPNLTFSTLTVSNMSPEDSSIYLCSIKPRAGWGETQYFGPGTRLLVL.

The chain employs TRBV11-1 and TRBJ2-3, with 7 bases that match TRBD1. CDR3 length equals 14 residues. The germline V gene encodes CDR1 SGHAT and CDR2 FQDESV (reference sequence). V lost 6 bases to trimming and J lost 0 bases; unmatched junction nucleotides: 3. The CDR3 here is CASRDRASTDTQYF. The CDR3 nucleotides read TGTGCCAGCAGAGACAGGGCGAGCACAGATACGCAGTATTTT.

In nucleotides, the CDR3 is TGCAGTGCTAGTTATCGGGGCCAGGAGACCCAGTACTTC. Its translation: CSASYRGQETQYF. V and J are TRBV20-1 and TRBJ2-5; D assignment may be TRBD1 or TRBD2 (5 bases each). CDR1 is DFQATT, CDR2 SNEGSKA, per germline (reference sequence). Trimming left V 3 bases short and J 5 bases short, with 13 bases between. CDR3 length: 13 amino acids.

The rearrangement joins TRBV4-2 to TRBJ2-6, with a possible D match to TRBD2 (6 bases). With 4 bases removed from V and 1 base from J, the gap between germline ends came to 11 bases. CDR1 LGHNA and CDR2 YNFKEQ come from the germline V gene. The CDR3 is made up of 16 amino acids. DNA for the CDR3: TGTGCCAGCAGCCGAGGCGGGGAGTCTGGGGCCAACGTCCTGACTTTC. Protein sequence: CASSRGGESGANVLTF.

The chain couples TRBV4-2 to TRBJ2-1; weak D call: TRBD2 (6 bases). CDR1 is LGHNA, CDR2 YNFKEQ, per germline. This CDR3 is built from 15 residues. The ends were cut back, 1 base at V and 8 bases at J, with 15 bases in the middle. The CDR3 DNA reads TGTGCCAGCAGCCAAGGGGGACTCGGCTCCGATGAGCAGTTCTTC. Encoded protein: CASSQGGLGSDEQFF.

The chain uses TRBV5-1 and TRBJ2-6, with TRBD1 identical over 9 bases. Germline trimming cut 0 bases from V and 4 bases from J; bases unmatched to any gene: 11. From germline, CDR1 is SGHRS and CDR2 YFSETQ. CDR3 size: 19 residues. The CDR3 is CASSLERPGQGIGANVLTF. The CDR3 region has the DNA TGCGCCAGCAGCTTGGAACGACCGGGACAGGGAATAGGGGCCAACGTCCTGACTTTC.

This clone has a single count. J is TRBJ1-1 and V is TRBV3-1 (or the pseudogene TRBV3-2); the D is unclear. The CDR3 contains 12 residues. V lost 3 bases to trimming and J lost 3 bases, with 5 bases between them. Germline CDR1 LGHDT, CDR2 YNNKEL (reference sequence). Written as DNA, the CDR3 is TGTGCCAGCAGCCAGGGTTACACTGAAGCTTTCTTT. Translation: CASSQGYTEAFF.